One sample yielded the 23 T cell receptor beta chains listed below, sequenced in a study of CD8+CD57+ T cells in acquired aplastic anemia. TCR beta VDJ and CDR3 profiles were obtained from a genomic DNA template. Using its own MiXCR run on the reads, TCRdb lists one record per CDR3 protein. The table shows 150,000 to 200,000 distinct CDR3 sequences, with less than 60% occurring only once. An expansion of CD8+CD57+ cells by flow cytometry had been shown in patients chosen for sequencing. The specimen was sorted CD4+, CD8+, or CD8+CD57+ T cells (not recorded which) from PBMCs. These receptors came from a human donor with aplastic anemia.

The V call is TRBV24-1, the J call TRBJ2-5; D unclear. The germline gives CDR1 KGHDR, CDR2 SFDVKD. CDR3 length: 13 amino acids. V shed 5 bases and J shed 5 bases, with 11 bases lying between them. CDR3 sequence: CATSARDRETQYF. The CDR3 DNA reads as TGTGCCACCAGTGCAAGGGATAGGGAGACCCAGTACTTC.

At least ten counts were recorded for this clonotype. The chain uses TRBV20-1 and TRBJ1-1; weak D call: TRBD1 (5 bases). Germline assignment: CDR1 DFQATT and CDR2 SNEGSKA (reference sequence). The CDR3 totals 14 residues. Deletions cut 0 bases from V and 5 bases from J, with 13 bases between. The CDR3 protein is CSARDGGFGTEAFF. The CDR3 DNA is TGCAGTGCTAGAGACGGGGGGTTTGGGACTGAAGCTTTCTTT.

This clonotype has ten or more counts. This chain uses TRBV27 with TRBJ1-2; 9 nucleotides agree with TRBD1. Germline V gene data show CDR1 as MNHEY and CDR2 as SMNVEV (reference sequence). Trimming cost V 4 bases and J 4 bases; bases outside gene matches: 1. The length of the CDR3 is 13 residues. CDR3 amino acids: CASSSDRGYGYTF. As DNA, the CDR3 is TGTGCCAGCAGTTCGGACAGGGGCTATGGCTACACCTTC.

This clonotype was observed many times. The chain is built from TRBV12-3 or TRBV12-4 and TRBJ1-1; no reliable D call. The CDR3 consists of 13 residues. V dropped 6 bases and J dropped 6 bases, with 14 bases sitting between them. The DNA of the CDR3 is TGTGCCAGCAGCCCCCCGGGATGGTCTGAAGCTTTCTTT. Translated: CASSPPGWSEAFF.

This clonotype was counted at least ten times. The chain carries TRBV2 and TRBJ2-7, with TRBD1 matching over 9 bases. Germline V lookup: CDR1 SNHLY, CDR2 FYNNEI. With V trimmed by 0 bases and J by 6 bases, 9 bases remained unmatched. The CDR3 loop spans 16 amino acids. CDR3 in amino acids: CASSEASGTGLLEQYF. The CDR3 DNA follows: TGTGCCAGCAGTGAAGCCTCCGGGACAGGGCTCCTCGAGCAGTACTTC.

Ten or more counts support this clonotype. The chain carries TRBV10-3 and TRBJ1-4; 9 nucleotides line up with TRBD1. The germline V gene encodes CDR1 ENHRY and CDR2 SYGVKD. The CDR3 contains 15 residues. The trim removed 5 bases at V and 5 bases at J, leaving 6 bases unmatched. CDR3 amino acids: CAISPSGTGNEKLFF. For the CDR3, the DNA is TGTGCCATCAGTCCCTCCGGGACAGGGAATGAAAAACTGTTTTTT.

This clonotype came up many times. The chain recombines TRBV11-2 with TRBJ2-7, with 16 bases that match TRBD2. Losses at the gene ends were 5 bases for V and 1 base for J; bases not matched to a gene: 2. The CDR3 length is 16 residues. Germline CDR1 is SGHAT and CDR2 is FQNNGV. CDR3 DNA sequence: TGTGCCAGCAGCACGGGACTAGCGGGGGGGTCCTACGAGCAGTACTTC. Its translation: CASSTGLAGGSYEQYF.

J is TRBJ1-5 and V is TRBV5-8; D remains ambiguous. V was shortened by 1 base and J by 0 bases, with 8 bases between the two germline ends. From germline, CDR1 is SGHTS and CDR2 YDEGEE. The CDR3 length is 15 residues. The CDR3 bases are TGTGCCAGCAGCTTGCGGGCAAGTAGCAATCAGCCCCAGCATTTT. It encodes CASSLRASSNQPQHF. Based on the CDR3 plus reference TRBV5-8 and TRBJ1-5, the full variable domain is EAGVTQSPTHLIKTRGQQATLRCSPISGHTSVYWYQQALGLGLQFLLWYDEGEERNRGNFPPRFSGRQFPNYSSELNVNALELEDSALYLCASSLRASSNQPQHFGDGTRLSIL.

Only a few counts were recorded for this clonotype. V and J are TRBV25-1 and TRBJ1-4; D is unclear. The CDR3 is 15 amino acids. Germline V gene sequence: CDR1 MGHDK, CDR2 SYGVNS. The ends were cut back, 1 base at V and 1 base at J, with 7 bases in the middle. CDR3 sequence (DNA): TGTGCCAGCAGTGAATGGATGGGAACTAATGAAAAACTGTTTTTT. Encoded protein: CASSEWMGTNEKLFF. The whole variable domain, remainder taken from reference TRBV25-1 and TRBJ1-4, is EADIYQTPRYLVIGTGKKITLECSQTMGHDKMYWYQQDPGMELHLIHYSYGVNSTEKGDLSSESTVSRIRTEHFPLTLESARPSHTSQYLCASSEWMGTNEKLFFGSGTQLSVL.

The rearrangement links TRBV10-3 to TRBJ1-2, with a tentative D call TRBD1 (5 bases). V lost 4 bases and J lost 2, with 11 bases in between. The CDR3 has 14 amino acids. Germline CDR1 reads ENHRY; CDR2 reads SYGVKD. The CDR3 is CAISVEGMNYGYTF. CDR3 nucleotides: TGTGCCATCAGTGTCGAGGGGATGAACTATGGCTACACCTTC.

This clonotype was seen a handful of times. The chain is built from TRBV10-3 and TRBJ1-2; D unresolved. The germline gives CDR1 ENHRY, CDR2 SYGVKD. The CDR3 extends over 13 amino acids. Trimming removed 4 bases from V and 3 bases from J, with 9 bases in between. The CDR3 loop reads CAISAAADYGYTF. The CDR3 region has the DNA TGTGCCATCAGTGCTGCCGCGGACTATGGCTACACCTTC.

The gene calls are TRBV5-6 and TRBJ2-7; no definite D call. CDR1 is SGHDT and CDR2 is YYEEEE in the germline V gene. The CDR3 has 12 amino acids. V was cut by 4 bases and J by 0 bases, with 5 bases left in between. CDR3: CASSQYSYEQYF. For the CDR3, the DNA is TGTGCCAGCAGCCAGTACTCCTACGAGCAGTACTTC.

The chain combines TRBV20-1 with TRBJ1-5; TRBD1 might be the D (6 bases). V was cut by 1 base and J by 6 bases, with 16 bases left in between. This CDR3 comprises 15 residues. CDR1 and CDR2 (germline): DFQATT, SNEGSKA (reference sequence). CDR3 in DNA: TGCAGTGCTAGAGGTGCGTCGGGGGCAGGTCAGCCCCAGCATTTT. Translated: CSARGASGAGQPQHF.

The chain couples TRBV6-1 to TRBJ1-1; no clear D gene. Trimming shortened V by 1 base and J by 3 bases, and 9 bases separated the two germline ends. This CDR3 has 14 residues. The V gene's germline CDR1 is MNHNS and CDR2 SASEGT. As DNA, the CDR3 is TGTGCCAGCAGTGAAGGTCCCCCATACACTGAAGCTTTCTTT. Protein sequence: CASSEGPPYTEAFF.

This clonotype was counted at least ten times. V is TRBV25-1 and J is TRBJ2-1, with D perhaps TRBD2 (5 bases). V was cut by 8 bases and J by 0 bases, with 14 bases left in between. The germline gives CDR1 MGHDK, CDR2 SYGVNS. The CDR3 consists of 15 residues. CDR3 DNA sequence: TGTGCCAGCGAGGGATCGGAGAGCTCCTACAATGAGCAGTTCTTC. Its protein product is CASEGSESSYNEQFF.

This clonotype was seen more than once but under ten times. This may be a read error, as it is one base from a much larger clone. This chain links TRBV10-3 with TRBJ2-5, with D tentatively TRBD2 (7 bases). Looked up from germline, CDR1 is ENHRY and CDR2 is SYGVKD. This CDR3 comprises 15 residues. The V gene lost 8 bases and the J gene lost 0 bases, with 16 bases spanning the gap. CDR3 coding DNA: TGTGCCATCTTACCCCGGGGGGCCGACCAAGAGACCCAGTACTTC. The encoded protein is CAILPRGADQETQYF.

A few counts support this clonotype. This chain joins TRBV3-1 and TRBJ1-2; TRBD1 is a possible D gene (5 bases). CDR1 is LGHDT and CDR2 is YNNKEL in the germline V gene (reference sequence). V lost 2 bases to trimming and J lost 8 bases, with 12 bases between them. The CDR3 spans 13 residues. CDR3 coding DNA: TGTGCCAGCAGCCAAAGGGCGGGGGACGGCTACACCTTC. This codes for CASSQRAGDGYTF.

This clonotype was detected many times. The chain uses TRBV20-1 and TRBJ1-3; D call uncertain. The CDR3 consists of 12 residues. Germline V gene sequence: CDR1 DFQATT, CDR2 SNEGSKA (reference sequence). The V end was cut by 8 bases, the J end by 2 bases, with 10 bases between. The chain's CDR3 is CSTTVTGNTIYF. The CDR3 region has the DNA TGCAGTACTACAGTTACTGGAAACACCATATATTTT.

This chain connects TRBV10-3 to TRBJ2-1; 8 positions match TRBD1. Trimming cost V 7 bases and J 0 bases; bases outside gene matches: 5. The germline gives CDR1 ENHRY, CDR2 SYGVKD. This CDR3 spans 15 amino acids. CDR3 sequence reads: CAINAGQASYNEQFF. The CDR3 DNA is TGTGCCATCAACGCGGGACAGGCCTCCTACAATGAGCAGTTCTTC.

On this clonotype itself: One base away lies a much larger clone, so this may be a sequencing read error. The chain links TRBV24-1 to TRBJ1-1; D might be TRBD1 (6 bases). The CDR3 runs 12 residues. The germline V gene encodes CDR1 KGHDR and CDR2 SFDVKD. The ends were cut back, 7 bases at V and 6 bases at J, with 11 bases in the middle. The CDR3 sequence: CATRSRTAEAFF. Here the CDR3 DNA reads TGTGCCACCAGGTCAAGGACAGCTGAAGCTTTCTTT.

V and J are TRBV29-1 and TRBJ1-1; the D gene is possibly TRBD1 (6 bases). This CDR3 region has 13 residues. CDR1 SQVTM and CDR2 ANQGSEA come from the germline V gene. Trimming took 5 bases from V and 0 from J, leaving 10 bases between them. The DNA of the CDR3 is TGCAGCGTTAAGGGGACATTGAACACTGAAGCTTTCTTT. Translating gives CSVKGTLNTEAFF.

This clonotype was detected only a few times. The chain links TRBV20-1 to TRBJ1-1, with 11 bases fitting TRBD1. Germline CDR1 DFQATT, CDR2 SNEGSKA (reference sequence). This CDR3 comprises 14 residues. With V trimmed by 3 bases and J by 3 bases, 3 bases remained unmatched. The CDR3 DNA reads as TGCAGTGCTAGGGGACAGGGGGGGGACACTGAAGCTTTCTTT. Amino acids: CSARGQGGDTEAFF.

The V gene is TRBV6-1, the J gene TRBJ2-6, with 7 bases matching TRBD1. Per the germline V gene, CDR1 is MNHNS and CDR2 is SASEGT. The CDR3 is 18 residues long. The ends lost 3 bases at V and 4 bases at J; junction bases unmatched: 12. The DNA of the CDR3 is TGTGCCAGCAGTGATGTAGCAGGGGGTGTGGGGGGGGCCAACGTCCTGACTTTC. It translates to CASSDVAGGVGGANVLTF.